This TCR beta chain was identified during a study of early stage breast cancer tumors. Assay: immunoSEQ multiplex PCR; the TCRdb copy retains only in-frame clones and omits some. Of roughly 60,000 clones listed, 65% to 80% are singletons. Source material: blood. This TCR was recovered from a person aged 25 to 45 with breast cancer.

The CDR3 DNA is TGTGCCAGTAGGACCGGGACAGTGAACACCGGGGAGCTGTTTTTT. Translating gives CASRTGTVNTGELFF. The J gene is TRBJ2-2, the V gene TRBV19, with 7 bases identical to TRBD1. Looked up from germline, CDR1 is LNHDA and CDR2 is SQIVND (reference sequence). The CDR3 runs 15 residues. J lost 1 base, V lost 6 bases, and 5 bases had no gene match.